This T cell receptor (beta chain) was captured by sequencing in a study of cytomegalovirus exposure and HLA in healthy donors. The CDR3 has 15 residues. CDR1 is MNHEY and CDR2 is SVGAGI in the germline V gene. V shed 6 bases and J 1 base; nucleotides not matched to a gene: 6. With 60 Vbeta and 13 Jbeta primers, the PCR was carried out. Here immunoSEQ multiplex PCR was the method, and the copy in TCRdb shows in-frame clones only, minus some. The sample comprises some 150,000 clones, approximately 80% of which are singletons, and over 10% rests with the top ten. The sequence was obtained from a man in his thirties or forties in good health and CMV-seropositive. The J gene is TRBJ2-5, the V gene TRBV6-5; 9 positions agree with TRBD2. Sequenced material: PBMCs. CDR3 sequence: CASSSSGAPQETQYF. In DNA, the CDR3 is TGTGCCAGCAGCTCTAGCGGGGCTCCCCAAGAGACCCAGTACTTC.